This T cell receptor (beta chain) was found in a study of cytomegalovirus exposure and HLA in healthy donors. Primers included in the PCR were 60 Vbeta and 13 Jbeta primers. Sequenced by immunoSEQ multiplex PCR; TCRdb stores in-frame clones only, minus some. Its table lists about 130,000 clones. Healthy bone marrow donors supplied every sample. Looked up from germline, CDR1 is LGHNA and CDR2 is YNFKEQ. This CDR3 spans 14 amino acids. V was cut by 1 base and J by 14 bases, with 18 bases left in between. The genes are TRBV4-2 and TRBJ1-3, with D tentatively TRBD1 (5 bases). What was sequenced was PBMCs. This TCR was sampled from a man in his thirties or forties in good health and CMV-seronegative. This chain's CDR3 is CASSQVGGTTLLYF. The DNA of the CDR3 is TGTGCCAGCAGCCAAGTGGGGGGGACCACTCTCCTATATTTT.